The clone carrying this T cell receptor beta chain was observed at least ten times. TCRdb re-analysed the 5' RACE reads in MiXCR, keeping a single row per CDR3 protein. The table records 65,000 to 80,000 distinct CDR3 sequences, less than 15% of them present only once. This sample stems from a study of early T cells in non-severe SARS-CoV-2 infection. The length of the CDR3 is 15 residues. V shed 8 bases and J shed 0 bases, with 14 bases lying between them. The sequencing sample was made of whole blood. The source is an adult who was a healthcare worker with PCR-confirmed SARS-CoV-2 infection or an uninfected control (not recorded which). The chain links TRBV12-3 or TRBV12-4 to TRBJ1-3; tentative D call: TRBD1 (6 bases). CDR3 sequence: CASRTQGGSGNTIYF. In DNA form, the CDR3 reads TGTGCCAGCCGGACACAGGGAGGCTCTGGAAACACCATATATTTT.